This TCR beta chain is from a study of T cells in Graves' hyperthyroidism and ophthalmopathy. In the study overall: Peripheral blood was collected at initial diagnosis, before any treatment.

Using RNA transcripts as the source, TCR beta CDR3 regions were amplified. Carried out on the TCR CDR3, a first-round RT-PCR used the HTBI primer set. Via MiXCR, TCRdb re-called the multiplex PCR reads, giving one row per CDR3 protein. The data show 370,000 or so distinct CDR3 sequences, approximately 14% seen once. Exclusion of patients followed from uncontrolled infection, other autoimmune disease, pregnancy or lactation. Ten or more counts support this clonotype. This receptor was obtained from a woman between 18 and 29 years old with Graves' hyperthyroidism that later progressed to Graves' ophthalmopathy. Material: blood.

The CDR3 spells CASSYSGDTDTQYF. In DNA form, the CDR3 reads TGTGCCAGCAGTTACTCGGGAGACACAGATACGCAGTATTTT. This chain links TRBV6-2 or TRBV6-3 with TRBJ2-3; D possibly corresponds to TRBD2 (5 bases). This CDR3 comprises 14 residues. Trimming took off 0 bases at V and 2 bases at J, with 6 bases between the two ends. Germline V gene sequence: CDR1 MNHEY, CDR2 SVGEGT.